The rows below give T cell receptor beta chains drawn from one sample of a study of graft-versus-host responses after intestinal transplantation. Some clones are missing from TCRdb's copy, which holds only in-frame ones; the method was immunoSEQ multiplex PCR. The sample has thousands of clones; over 75% are singletons. The material sequenced was ileum tissue, taken 156 days after intestinal transplant. Receptors were obtained from a human patient who received an intestinal transplant, so some T cells may come from the graft donor. The CDR3 runs from the conserved cysteine through the conserved F or W. The D gene is left open where the match is weak. Some rows mark clone size as missing; the rest say once, few, many or name a class of expanded clone.

clone_size,d_call,v_call,j_call,cdr3_aa,cdr3_nt
NA,TRBD2,TRBV30,TRBJ2-1,CAGSGLAGALDEQFF,TGTGCCGGTAGCGGACTAGCGGGGGCTCTTGATGAGCAGTTCTTC
NA,TRBD2,TRBV5-4,TRBJ2-7,CASSGTSGYEQYF,TGTGCCAGCAGTGGGACTAGCGGCTACGAGCAGTACTTC
NA,NA,TRBV11-2,TRBJ2-4,CASSRRNIQYF,TGTGCCAGCAGCCGCCGGAACATTCAGTACTTC
NA,TRBD2,TRBV4-2,TRBJ2-1,CASSQDLAGGPRNEQFF,TGTGCCAGCAGCCAAGACCTAGCGGGAGGGCCCCGCAATGAGCAGTTCTTC
NA,TRBD1,TRBV6-4,TRBJ1-2,CASSDLAGTGGGYTF,TGTGCCAGCAGTGACCTCGCCGGGACAGGGGGTGGCTACACCTTC
NA,NA,TRBV7-2,TRBJ1-5,CASSLSVNQPQHF,TGTGCCAGCAGCTTAAGCGTGAATCAGCCCCAGCATTTT
NA,TRBD1,TRBV15,TRBJ2-5,CATSNDRGGREQYF,TGTGCCACCAGCAATGACAGGGGCGGCAGGGAGCAGTACTTC
NA,NA,TRBV4-1,TRBJ1-3,CASSQGSQGGSGNTIYF,TGCGCCAGCAGCCAAGGTTCTCAGGGCGGATCTGGAAACACCATATATTTT
NA,NA,TRBV6-6,TRBJ2-6,CASHGDAGANVLTF,TGTGCCAGTCACGGGGACGCTGGGGCCAACGTCCTGACTTTC
NA,NA,TRBV5-1,TRBJ2-5,CASSRDLKETQYF,TGCGCCAGCAGCCGGGACCTGAAAGAGACCCAGTACTTC
NA,NA,TRBV5-1,TRBJ2-1,CASSPEGTARNEQFF,TGCGCCAGCAGCCCTGAGGGGACCGCAAGGAATGAGCAGTTCTTC
NA,TRBD2,TRBV10-2,TRBJ2-1,CASSREAHEQFF,TGCGCCAGCAGCCGGGAGGCACATGAGCAGTTCTTC
NA,NA,TRBV27,TRBJ2-1,CASSISTDNEQFF,TGTGCCAGCTCGATAAGTACCGACAATGAGCAGTTCTTC
NA,NA,TRBV6-5,TRBJ2-2,CASSLITGELFF,TGTGCCAGCAGCCTTATCACCGGGGAGCTGTTTTTT
NA,TRBD1,TRBV28,TRBJ1-1,CASHRGMGAFF,TGTGCCAGCCACAGGGGGATGGGGGCTTTCTTT
few,NA,TRBV7-9,TRBJ2-7,CASSLAGSYEQYF,TGTGCCAGCAGCTTAGCAGGTTCCTACGAGCAGTACTTC
NA,NA,TRBV19,TRBJ2-5,CASSIILAGETQYF,TGTGCCAGTAGTATAATCTTGGCAGGAGAGACCCAGTACTTC
NA,NA,TRBV7-2,TRBJ2-7,CASSLTTVSYEQYF,TGTGCCAGCAGCTTAACCACTGTTTCCTACGAGCAGTACTTC
NA,TRBD2,TRBV5-1,TRBJ2-2,CASSFNSGIAGELFF,TGCGCCAGCAGCTTCAATAGCGGGATTGCCGGGGAGCTGTTTTTT
few,NA,TRBV7-2,TRBJ1-2,CASSPATVKVGYTF,TGTGCCAGCAGCCCGGCAACCGTCAAAGTCGGCTACACCTTC
NA,NA,TRBV5-1,TRBJ2-6,CASSLYWRMVSGANVLTF,TGCGCCAGCAGCTTGTACTGGCGAATGGTCTCTGGGGCCAACGTCCTGACTTTC
NA,TRBD2,TRBV7-8,TRBJ2-5,CASNRAGGRKETQYF,TGTGCCAGCAACCGGGCGGGGGGTCGTAAGGAGACCCAGTACTTC